This TCR beta chain was recorded in a study of cytomegalovirus exposure and HLA in healthy donors. Across the whole study: The 120 or so validation repertoires used a platform that matched the one used for the 550 to 800 first-cohort repertoires, as a later analysis reported. Findings and limits, study-wide: Generally TCR sequences proved uncommon, though certain public TCRs appeared in numerous donors.

This clone was counted a few times. Its antigen is undetermined. This table comes from immunoSEQ multiplex PCR, and its TCRdb copy is limited to in-frame clones, with some not included. Among 170,000 or so clones listed, 65% to 85% were seen once. This TCR derives from a woman aged 18-30 years in good health and CMV-seropositive. Sequenced input: PBMCs.

The CDR3 DNA reads TGTGCCAGCAGTAACCGACAGGGAGCCTACGAGCAGTACTTC. It yields the protein CASSNRQGAYEQYF. The chain combines TRBV6-5 with TRBJ2-7, with TRBD1 matching over 7 bases. Per the germline V gene, CDR1 is MNHEY and CDR2 is SVGAGI. The V and J ends lost 5 bases and 2 bases, in that order; junction bases with no gene match: 6. The CDR3 extends over 14 amino acids.